This record covers a single T cell receptor (beta chain). Both 60 Vbeta primers and 13 Jbeta primers went into the PCR. Sequencing was performed with immunoSEQ multiplex PCR; in TCRdb, only in-frame clones are kept and a portion is missing. The table records about 180,000 clones, about three quarters of them present only once. The data are from a study of cytomegalovirus exposure and HLA in healthy donors. The CDR3 length is 13 residues. CDR1 and CDR2 (germline): MDHEN, SYDVKM. V shed 8 bases and J 4 bases; nucleotides not matched to a gene: 3. The sequence came from a man between 18 and 35 years old in good health and CMV-seronegative. This chain uses TRBV28 with TRBJ2-1; 9 bases are a match to TRBD1. Sequenced input: PBMCs. The CDR3 DNA reads as TGTGCCAGCTCGGGACAGGGTTACAATGAGCAGTTCTTC. Its translation: CASSGQGYNEQFF.